These T cell receptor beta chains were read from a single sample in a study of vaccination effects on CD4 cells after COVID-19. Their target antigens are unknown. Using immunoSEQ multiplex PCR, the repertoire was profiled, and TCRdb retains in-frame clones only, with some absent. Of 55,000 to 70,000 clones listed, around four fifths are singletons. Sequenced here: CD4+ T cells from PBMCs cultured with HCoV-OC43 spike peptides, sampled after COVID-19 vaccination. The receptors derive from a human donor who received a COVID-19 vaccine. CDR3s include the opening cysteine and the closing phenylalanine or tryptophan. The order of the fields is V gene, J gene, CDR3 protein.

v_call: TRBV27; j_call: TRBJ1-5; cdr3_aa: CASSPRTVYSNQPQHF
v_call: TRBV12-3/TRBV12-4; j_call: TRBJ2-1; cdr3_aa: CASTRGGEQFF
v_call: TRBV2; j_call: TRBJ1-2; cdr3_aa: CASSEFKQGGGYTF
v_call: TRBV24-1; j_call: TRBJ1-1; cdr3_aa: CATSDAMTGDTEAFF
v_call: TRBV11-2; j_call: TRBJ2-1; cdr3_aa: CASSYPGQLNEQFF
v_call: TRBV11-2; j_call: TRBJ2-2; cdr3_aa: CASSLDLRQGAIGELFF
v_call: TRBV5-1; j_call: TRBJ2-2; cdr3_aa: CASKILAGGNTGELFF
v_call: TRBV7-2; j_call: TRBJ1-1; cdr3_aa: CASSLGTGLGEAFF
v_call: TRBV12-3/TRBV12-4; j_call: TRBJ1-4; cdr3_aa: CASMMAGHEKLFF
v_call: TRBV18; j_call: TRBJ1-3; cdr3_aa: CASSVGNGNTIYF
v_call: TRBV6-1; j_call: TRBJ1-1; cdr3_aa: CASSEADRRTEAFF
v_call: TRBV5-1; j_call: TRBJ1-1; cdr3_aa: CASSPTDNTEAFF
v_call: TRBV18; j_call: TRBJ2-2; cdr3_aa: CASSPRPAGELFF
v_call: TRBV13; j_call: TRBJ2-5; cdr3_aa: CASSLRTGERVETQYF
v_call: TRBV28; j_call: TRBJ1-5; cdr3_aa: CASSLSRTLVAQHF
v_call: TRBV2; j_call: TRBJ2-2; cdr3_aa: CASSFRTTGELFF
v_call: TRBV20-1; j_call: TRBJ2-1; cdr3_aa: CSASLQTSRFF
v_call: TRBV7-3; j_call: TRBJ1-1; cdr3_aa: CASSPSPGPNTEAFF
v_call: TRBV4-3; j_call: TRBJ1-1; cdr3_aa: CASSQDHQSNTEAFF
v_call: TRBV18; j_call: TRBJ1-1; cdr3_aa: CASSPGEGTEAFF
v_call: TRBV12-5; j_call: TRBJ1-4; cdr3_aa: CASGFSLGDQNEKLFF
v_call: TRBV29-1; j_call: TRBJ1-3; cdr3_aa: CSVRDLGQGGNTIYF
v_call: TRBV10-2; j_call: TRBJ1-2; cdr3_aa: CASSEFPSGGGKGYTF